One sample yielded the 23 T cell receptor beta chains listed below, sequenced in a study of vaccination and CD4 T cells after COVID-19. Their recognized antigens are unknown. Described treatment: roughly 11-day PBMC culture with coronavirus spike peptide pools or control peptides (ViraFEST assay). With the Oncomine TCR Beta short-read assay, DNA from cultured CD4+ T cells was sequenced. TCRdb redid the calling of the PCR reads with MiXCR, one entry per CDR3 protein. The sample lists about 11,000 distinct CDR3 sequences; around three fifths were seen once. Specimen: CD4+ T cells from blood, cultured in vitro, collected before SARS-CoV-2 vaccination. The origin of the receptors is a human donor who had recovered from COVID-19.

The J gene is TRBJ2-3, the V gene TRBV7-9, with a possible D match to TRBD1 (5 bases). Germline V gene data show CDR1 as SEHNR and CDR2 as FQNEAQ (reference sequence). Deletions cut 3 bases from V and 6 bases from J, with 13 bases between. The CDR3 contains 14 residues. The CDR3 nucleotides read TGTGCCAGCAGCTTGGGGCACGGCTCCGATACGCAGTATTTT. This translates into CASSLGHGSDTQYF.

The gene calls are TRBV28 and TRBJ1-1; D is uncertain. The V and J ends lost 3 bases and 0 bases respectively, with 17 bases between them. The CDR3 runs to 17 residues. CDR1 is MDHEN and CDR2 is SYDVKM in the germline V gene. CDR3 protein: CASSFALATGMNTEAFF. The CDR3 nucleotides are TGTGCCAGCAGTTTCGCGTTAGCGACGGGGATGAACACTGAAGCTTTCTTT.

The table lists this clonotype with a few counts. The chain is built from TRBV6-1 and TRBJ1-6, with D tentatively TRBD1 (6 bases). Trimming shortened V by 11 bases and J by 0 bases, and 8 bases separated the two germline ends. This CDR3 has 13 residues. In germline, CDR1 is MNHNS, CDR2 SASEGT. This CDR3 is CAGQSSYNSPLHF. In DNA, the CDR3 is TGTGCCGGACAGAGCTCCTATAATTCACCCCTCCACTTT.

The CDR3 nucleotides read TGCAGTGCTAGTCGCCAGCTCGATGAGCAGTTCTTC. This sequence encodes CSASRQLDEQFF. The rearrangement uses TRBV20-1 and TRBJ2-1, with unresolved D. This CDR3 is built from 12 residues. V was trimmed by 3 bases and J by 8 bases, leaving 11 bases between them. The germline V gene has CDR1 DFQATT and CDR2 SNEGSKA (reference sequence).

The genes are TRBV20-1 and TRBJ2-5; D gene unclear. Germline CDR1 and CDR2: DFQATT and SNEGSKA (reference sequence). The CDR3 runs 13 residues. V was shortened by 6 bases and J by 1 base, with 12 bases between the two germline ends. CDR3 sequence: CSARSGSQETQYF. CDR3 nucleotides: TGCAGTGCCCGATCCGGCAGCCAAGAGACCCAGTACTTC.

The chain couples TRBV7-2 to TRBJ1-5; TRBD1 is a possible D gene (6 bases). V lost 5 bases to trimming and J lost 7 bases, with 9 bases between them. Per germline, CDR1 SGHTA and CDR2 FQGNSA. The CDR3 totals 12 residues. The CDR3 bases are TGTGCCAGCAGCACTCAGGGGCAGCCCCAGCATTTT. Its translation is CASSTQGQPQHF.

V and J are TRBV19 and TRBJ1-2; TRBD1 matches 7 bases. This CDR3 has 15 residues. CDR1 is LNHDA and CDR2 is SQIVND in the germline V gene (reference sequence). V lost 4 bases and J lost 5; bases outside the gene matches: 10. The CDR3: CASSTSGQQTYGYTF. The CDR3 DNA follows: TGTGCCAGTAGTACCTCGGGACAGCAGACTTATGGCTACACCTTC.

V is TRBV6-1 and J is TRBJ2-3, with 7 positions matching TRBD1. Looked up from germline, CDR1 is MNHNS and CDR2 is SASEGT. Trimming cost V 6 bases and J 7 bases; bases outside gene matches: 16. There are 16 residues in the CDR3. The CDR3 reads CASRGQDRLAGHTQYF. The CDR3 nucleotides are TGTGCCAGCAGGGGTCAGGACAGGCTCGCGGGTCATACGCAGTATTTT.

The V gene is TRBV20-1, the J gene TRBJ2-7; 11 bases are a match to TRBD1. V was pared by 6 bases and J by 5 bases, with 6 bases of the junction left unmatched. The CDR3 has 13 residues. Germline V CDR1 and CDR2: DFQATT, SNEGSKA (reference sequence). For the CDR3, the DNA is TGCAGTGCCCCGGGACAGGGGGGGGACGAGCAGTACTTC. Its protein product is CSAPGQGGDEQYF.

V usage is TRBV10-3 and J usage is TRBJ1-6; D not resolved. Germline V gene data show CDR1 as ENHRY and CDR2 as SYGVKD. The ends were cut back, 0 bases at V and 15 bases at J, with 15 bases in the middle. There are 14 residues in the CDR3. The CDR3 region has the DNA TGTGCCATCAGTGAGTCAGTGAGAAGTCTCCTCCTCCACTTT. Translated: CAISESVRSLLLHF.

The chain employs TRBV2 and TRBJ2-7; D ambiguous. V was cut by 0 bases and J by 6 bases, with 6 bases left in between. Per the germline V gene, CDR1 is SNHLY and CDR2 is FYNNEI. The length of the CDR3 is 12 residues. CDR3 sequence reads: CASSEAGSEQYF. The DNA for the CDR3 is TGTGCCAGCAGTGAAGCTGGCAGCGAGCAGTACTTC.

This clonotype was seen once. J is TRBJ1-5 and V is TRBV20-1; the D gene is possibly TRBD1 (6 bases). CDR1 and CDR2 from the germline V gene are DFQATT and SNEGSKA (reference sequence). V was cut by 6 bases and J by 5 bases, with 17 bases left in between. The CDR3 contains 14 residues. The chain's CDR3 is CSAPAGGSDQPQHF. In nucleotides, the CDR3 is TGCAGTGCGCCCGCGGGGGGCTCCGATCAGCCCCAGCATTTT.

This clonotype was found once. This chain connects TRBV6-2 or TRBV6-3 to TRBJ2-2; no clear D gene. Per the germline V gene, CDR1 is MNHEY and CDR2 is SVGEGT. This CDR3 has 12 residues. Between the trimmed V and J ends, which lost 7 bases and 4 bases, there was a span of 7 bases. The CDR3: CASKEGTGELFF. The CDR3 DNA follows: TGTGCCAGCAAGGAAGGCACCGGGGAGCTGTTTTTT.

This chain links TRBV20-1 with TRBJ2-4; D gene ambiguous. CDR1 is DFQATT, CDR2 SNEGSKA, per germline (reference sequence). Trimming removed 1 base at V and 0 bases at J, with 10 bases between. The length of the CDR3 is 15 residues. CDR3 bases: TGCAGTGCTAGAGCTCTGGGCCTAGCCAAAAACATTCAGTACTTC. Its translation: CSARALGLAKNIQYF.

The chain has TRBV20-1 and TRBJ2-7; 9 bases match TRBD1. J lost 3 bases, V lost 7 bases, and 7 bases had no gene match. The CDR3 loop spans 13 amino acids. Germline V gene data show CDR1 as DFQATT and CDR2 as SNEGSKA (reference sequence). The CDR3 nucleotides are TGCAGTGGGACGGGACAGGGTCTCTACGAGCAGTACTTC. Residues: CSGTGQGLYEQYF.

CDR3 bases: TGTGCCAGCAGTGGGCCCCAGGGGCCTACCAATCAGCCCCAGCATTTT. Translated, it gives CASSGPQGPTNQPQHF. This chain uses TRBV6-1 with TRBJ1-5; D may be TRBD1 (6 bases). Germline loops: CDR1 MNHNS, CDR2 SASEGT. The length of the CDR3 is 16 residues. V lost 4 bases and J 3 bases, leaving 16 bases between the germline ends.

This clonotype was seen a handful of times. The rearrangement joins TRBV19 to TRBJ1-2; maybe TRBD1 (6 bases). The CDR3 runs to 14 residues. V was cut by 6 bases and J by 4 bases, with 15 bases left in between. The germline gives CDR1 LNHDA, CDR2 SQIVND (reference sequence). This CDR3 reads CASRIGGQSYGYTF. CDR3 in DNA: TGTGCCAGTAGAATCGGGGGGCAGAGCTATGGCTACACCTTC.

This clonotype was seen more than once but under ten times. This chain connects TRBV20-1 to TRBJ2-3; 13 bases agree with TRBD2. The germline CDR1 and CDR2 sequences are DFQATT and SNEGSKA (reference sequence). The CDR3 has 16 amino acids. The V and J ends lost 3 bases and 4 bases, in that order; junction bases with no gene match: 7. As DNA, the CDR3 is TGCAGTGCTAGCCCTGGACTAGCGGGAGTCGCAGATACGCAGTATTTT. Protein: CSASPGLAGVADTQYF.

The chain carries TRBV10-3 and TRBJ2-3; 9 positions match TRBD2. Germline V gene lookup returns CDR1 ENHRY and CDR2 SYGVKD. Germline trimming cut 6 bases from V and 1 base from J; bases unmatched to any gene: 11. The CDR3 covers 17 residues. The CDR3 loop is CAISEPMGLAGTDTQYF. The DNA of the CDR3 is TGTGCCATCAGCGAACCCATGGGACTAGCCGGCACAGATACGCAGTATTTT.

The V gene is TRBV6-1, the J gene TRBJ2-7, with D unclear. The CDR3 contains 13 residues. Trimming removed 5 bases from V and 6 bases from J, with 14 bases in between. In germline, CDR1 is MNHNS, CDR2 SASEGT. The CDR3 DNA sequence: TGTGCCAGCAGTAGACGTGTGGTTACCGAGCAGTACTTC. As protein: CASSRRVVTEQYF.

This chain uses TRBV4-3 with TRBJ2-3; 10 bases fit TRBD2. The ends lost 3 bases at V and 4 bases at J; junction bases unmatched: 4. This CDR3 has 15 amino acids. Germline-derived CDR1 and CDR2 are LGHNA and YSLEER. The DNA for the CDR3 is TGCGCCAGCAGCCATGGAGCGGGAGGGTCAGATACGCAGTATTTT. The encoded protein is CASSHGAGGSDTQYF.

The chain has TRBV2 and TRBJ2-7, with D possibly matching TRBD2 (6 bases). The germline gives CDR1 SNHLY, CDR2 FYNNEI. V dropped 2 bases and J dropped 4 bases, with 12 bases sitting between them. The CDR3 sequence is 14 residues long. CDR3 in DNA: TGTGCCAGCAGTGAAATTAATGGACTATACGAGCAGTACTTC. It codes for CASSEINGLYEQYF.

The chain recombines TRBV6-1 with TRBJ2-2; D is tentatively TRBD1 or TRBD2 (5 bases each). V was shortened by 5 bases and J by 7 bases, with 14 bases between the two germline ends. The CDR3 runs 14 residues. Looked up from germline, CDR1 is MNHNS and CDR2 is SASEGT. For the CDR3, the DNA is TGTGCCAGCAGTCCTTTGAGGGGAATCGGGGAGCTGTTTTTT. It is translated as CASSPLRGIGELFF.